This T cell receptor (beta chain) is drawn from a study of T-cell reconstitution after alpha-beta-depleted transplantation in children. As it was prepared, the TCRbeta library received unique molecular identifiers. MiXCR, applied by TCRdb to the PCR reads, yields one record per CDR3 protein. This table has 150,000 to 200,000 distinct CDR3 sequences, more than 9.5% appearing once. This clonotype was counted many times. V dropped 4 bases and J dropped 0 bases, with 11 bases sitting between them. Looked up from germline, CDR1 is SGHRS and CDR2 is YFSETQ. The length of the CDR3 is 14 residues. The rearrangement links TRBV5-1 to TRBJ2-7; D remains unclear. The TCR originated in a boy under 10 years old with acute myeloid leukemia, due to receive a stem cell transplant. Sequencing was performed on PBMCs, taken before TCRalphabeta/CD19-depleted stem cell transplant. CDR3 DNA: TGCGCCAGCAGCCGCGATGGACCCTCCTACGAGCAGTACGTC. Translation: CASSRDGPSYEQYV.